The entry that follows covers one T cell receptor (beta chain) sequence. The data stem from a study of control samples from healthy donors and cancer patients. Assay: immunoSEQ multiplex PCR; the TCRdb copy retains only in-frame clones and omits some. The sample holds 150,000 or so clones; nearly 95% are singletons and the top ten take about 2.4%. This clonotype originated in a man aged 45-60 years in good health. Sequenced sample: blood.

CDR3 nucleotide sequence: TGTGCCAGCAGCCTTGGGGGGATACGGAACACTGAAGCTTTCTTT. This sequence encodes CASSLGGIRNTEAFF. The rearrangement uses TRBV14 and TRBJ1-1; D perhaps matches TRBD1 (5 bases). V was pared by 4 bases and J by 1 base, with 13 bases between. Germline V gene data show CDR1 as SGHDN and CDR2 as FVKESK. CDR3 size: 15 residues.